This T cell receptor (beta chain) was identified in a study of cytomegalovirus exposure and HLA in healthy donors. Findings of the study overall: Excluded were some V segments that proved indistinguishable, including TRBV6-2 and TRBV6-3. Near-uniform donor sequencing depth was presumed by presence/absence analyses.

Primers: 60 Vbeta forward and 13 Jbeta reverse. Sequenced by immunoSEQ multiplex PCR; TCRdb stores in-frame clones only, minus some. In the table there are 70,000 or so clones, around 78% of which are singletons. The CDR3 loop spans 14 amino acids. Trimming took 4 bases from V and 2 from J, leaving 12 bases between them. Germline V lookup: CDR1 SGHDT, CDR2 YYEEEE. Notes on this clone: Its antigen remains unidentified.

Input material: PBMCs. This rearrangement joins TRBV5-6 to TRBJ2-5; possible D gene TRBD1, 6 bases. This sequence originates from a man younger than 30 in good health and CMV-seropositive. The CDR3 region is CASSRDRTQETQYF. CDR3 nucleotide sequence: TGTGCCAGCAGCCGAGACAGGACTCAAGAGACCCAGTACTTC.